This T cell receptor beta chain came from a study of cytomegalovirus exposure and HLA in healthy donors (dated by TCRdb to about 2017). Study-level background: According to an earlier analysis of a few hundred of the donors, about 180 million T cells yielded 100 million or so unique TCR beta sequences and around 280 Gb of sequence data. An early release covering about 600 HLA-typed donors comprised around 300 gigabases of sequencing data and 85 million to 100 million unique TCR sequences. Of the roughly 420 genotyped donors, 70% to 90% were placed in the genetic ancestry cluster associated with self-reported Caucasian donors. The study was designed to test whether signatures of past pathogen exposure could be identified by cataloging public T cell receptors. Using immunosequencing, the study profiled T cell repertoires from about 610 subjects and related those repertoires to cytomegalovirus serostatus. In addition to the first cohort of roughly 670 subjects, a separate validation cohort of approximately 130 different subjects was used. To predict cytomegalovirus infection status, the study combined high-throughput TCR immunosequencing, statistical association of individual TCRs with disease status, and machine learning. A later analysis re-analyzed previously published TCR beta repertoires from roughly 630 donors and added high-resolution HLA genotyping to study TCR occurrence patterns. The later analysis used no new phenotypic data to find candidate immune exposures, relying instead on TCR beta sequences and their occurrence across donors. An earlier analysis of some 600 of the donors applied high-throughput TCR beta sequencing to assess whether each TCR beta V gene segment acted as functional or pseudogenic. Donor age, sex, ethnicity and CMV serostatus were compiled alongside the repertoire data. A later genetic analysis used genome-wide SNP genotypes for 398 of the 666 donors, treating that subset as a discovery cohort. All discovery cohort repertoires had been generated on a single sequencing platform. Both class I and class II loci were covered by HLA typing, at four-digit resolution. The number of donors typed differed by locus, with 629-630 for A, B, C, DRB1 and DQB1, around 500 for DQA1, approximately 570 for DPA1, and some 440 for DPB1. Because of strong linkage in the cohort, roughly five DR-DQ haplotypes were treated as single units for association and clustering. Among some 410 genotyped donors of the cohort, an average of roughly 240,000 unique TCR beta nucleotide sequences were sequenced per donor, roughly 18% of them non-productive. The investigation overall reported the following: Because HLA typing was missing for some donors at each locus, association tests included only the typed subset. In a later analysis, TCR association rates were found to vary across HLA loci, with the most associated TCRs seen for DRB1 alleles and the fewest for HLA-C alleles. In an earlier analysis of some 640 of the donors, most TCR beta V segments were observed in productive rearrangements about 90% or about 30% of the time, broadly matching IMGT annotations. In a later genetic analysis, fewer N-insertions in productive TCRs were reported among donors in an Asian-associated ancestry cluster than the roughly 700-donor mean. The authors suggested that the approach could potentially be generalized to other disease states and immunological phenotypes. This cohort had only TCR beta chains sequenced, and the lack of alpha or paired-chain data limited which features could be detected. The classifier was reported to diagnose cytomegalovirus status with high specificity and sensitivity in both the original cohort and the validation cohort. Specific HLA alleles were associated with around 18,000 TCR beta sequences at a false discovery rate of 0.05 in a later analysis. Roughly uniform sequencing depth across donors was assumed in presence/absence analyses, although this assumption may not hold. A further reported finding was that TCR beta sequences accurately predicted the HLA-A and HLA-B alleles for most subjects in the first cohort. Most CMV-associated TCR beta chains appeared to be HLA-restricted in a later analysis, and the HLA associations seemed to be driven largely by CMV exposure. A cluster of highly shared sequence variants was judged likely to represent a technical artifact of the sequencing pipeline. Assigning TCR associations to individual alleles was difficult when HLA alleles, especially DR and DQ, strongly co-occurred. An association between a missense DCLRE1C variant and V-gene and J-gene trimming of TCR beta chains was found in a later genetic analysis and replicated in an independent cohort. Three of the identified cytomegalovirus-associated TCR beta chains were confirmed in vitro to be specific for cytomegalovirus antigens. The only immune exposure information available for the cohort was CMV serostatus. In a later analysis, HLA-associated TCR beta chains showed more clonal expansion and lower generation probabilities than non-associated chains that were equally common. Linkage disequilibrium might explain the correlated functional status among segregating V segments, but an unknown experimental factor could not be excluded. Across donors, most TCR sequences were observed very rarely, whereas some public TCRs were present in many individuals. Because the 87-base-pair reads could not distinguish some IMGT-functional V segments, including TRBV6-2 and TRBV6-3, those segments were excluded. According to a later analysis, parvovirus B19, influenza, CMV and Epstein-Barr virus appeared linked to several top co-occurrence clusters. Because counts were too low, roughly 16 rarely observed V segments, including chromosome 9 orphons, were excluded from the earlier analysis of a few hundred of the donors. In the study, about 150 TCR beta chains were listed as associated with cytomegalovirus.

Its CDR3 holds 17 amino acids, cysteine through phenylalanine. Solely the CDR3 DNA is kept, with 51 bases framed from the first base. CDR1 and CDR2 (MDHEN, SYDVKM) derive from the germline V gene. V drops 2 bases and J drops 0 bases, leaving 14 bases in between. The cohort was made up of several hundred healthy bone marrow donors. All cohort members were sampled while nominally healthy, although unrecorded immune exposures were likely present. The donor tested CMV seropositive, placing the donor among the 250 to 350 seropositive members of the cohort. Every donor gave a peripheral blood sample, and the peripheral blood mononuclear cells from that sample were used for TCR beta sequencing. The Qiagen DNeasy Blood Extraction Kit was used to extract genomic DNA from the blood cell samples. Concerning this clone: It lacks a known antigen. Base qualities are not recorded, but no much larger clone differs from it by a single base.

The method behind the library was the immunoSEQ multiplex PCR assay. For the multiplex PCR, a mixture combining 60 forward primers for TCR Vbeta segments and 13 reverse primers for TCR Jbeta segments was used. The CDR3 region of rearranged TCR beta genes was amplified from genomic DNA with a multiplex PCR assay. Amplified TCR beta libraries were sequenced as 87-base-pair reads on the Illumina HiSeq System. The study's own analysis went as follows. Across the 600 to 700 repertoires, a later analysis counted 75 million to 90 million unique TCR beta chains, approximately 12 million of which were shared by at least two donors. A nearest-neighbor algorithm error-corrected the raw reads and collapsed the reads into unique sequences, merging closely related sequences to remove PCR and sequencing errors. Alignment of CDR3 sequences to IMGT reference sequences was used to assign V, D and J gene segments. For a sequence to be retained, at least a six-nucleotide match to both a V gene segment and a J gene segment was required. Rearrangements were classified as productive when the CDR3 lacked stop codons and remained in frame with V and J, and all other rearrangements were classified as non-productive. CDR3 was defined by IMGT convention, running from the second conserved V-encoded cysteine to the conserved J-encoded phenylalanine. The earlier analysis of 500 to 600 of the donors excluded sequences that lacked an unambiguous match to a single V gene segment. An earlier analysis of a few hundred of the donors called V segments functional above 56.7% productive rearrangements and segregating when the between-donor standard deviation exceeded 5%. A statistical classification framework was developed to diagnose cytomegalovirus status using the catalog of TCR beta chain sequences. V and J gene assignment, in a later analysis, came from comparing TCR nucleotide sequences with IMGT/GENE-DB human TR gene sequences. In a later analysis, CDR3 sequences and most-parsimonious VDJ recombination scenarios were assigned using the TCRdist pipeline. In a later analysis, each TCR beta chain was defined by its CDR3 amino acid sequence together with its V-gene family, and reads without a unique V-gene family were excluded. A later analysis removed several hundred highly shared, low-generation-probability nucleotide sequences to deal with suspected cross-contamination and a sequencing artifact. In a later analysis, a clonal expansion index was calculated for each public chain from normalized within-repertoire ranks of inferred template counts. In a later analysis, generation probabilities were computed with a VDJ recombination model fitted to out-of-frame rearrangements, and the resulting probabilities were checked against IGoR. In a later analysis, TCR-TCR, TCR-HLA and TCR-CMV co-occurrence was scored with hypergeometric tests, and a repertoire-size bias correction was applied to TCR pairs. False discovery rates were estimated in a later analysis by permuting HLA or CMV assignments 20 times. A later analysis grouped co-occurring TCRs with DBSCAN, adding TCRdist sequence similarity when clustering within HLA-allele-positive subsets. Co-occurrence clustering excluded repertoires with fewer than 30,000 or more than 120,000 public chains, plus five with anomalous nucleotide sharing. TCRdb took this table from immuneACCESS and kept in-frame rearrangements with V and J called. Such tables lack part of the clones; where checked against another copy, unresolved V genes explain under half of the gap, and the rest is unexplained. V and J calls and clone size are given by that table; D and trimming were obtained from the DNA. The sample profile shows around 200,000 clones; 70% to 75% of them were found once. About 4.8% of the sample goes to the ten largest clones.

The chain is encoded by TRBV28 joined to TRBJ2-1, and possibly TRBD2, on 5 matching bases. This clonotype was obtained from a man aged 25 to 40 in good health and CMV-seropositive. Sequencing was carried out using PBMCs. CDR3 protein: CASSLPAGLSSYNEQFF. The DNA is TGTGCCAGCAGTTTACCCGCGGGTCTGAGCTCCTACAATGAGCAGTTCTTC. This CDR3, with the reference TRBV28 and TRBJ2-1 proteins standing in past its ends, gives the full variable domain DVKVTQSSRYLVKRTGEKVFLECVQDMDHENMFWYRQDPGLGLRLIYFSYDVKMKEKGDIPEGYSVSREKKERFSLILESASTNQTSMYLCASSLPAGLSSYNEQFFGPGTRLTVL.